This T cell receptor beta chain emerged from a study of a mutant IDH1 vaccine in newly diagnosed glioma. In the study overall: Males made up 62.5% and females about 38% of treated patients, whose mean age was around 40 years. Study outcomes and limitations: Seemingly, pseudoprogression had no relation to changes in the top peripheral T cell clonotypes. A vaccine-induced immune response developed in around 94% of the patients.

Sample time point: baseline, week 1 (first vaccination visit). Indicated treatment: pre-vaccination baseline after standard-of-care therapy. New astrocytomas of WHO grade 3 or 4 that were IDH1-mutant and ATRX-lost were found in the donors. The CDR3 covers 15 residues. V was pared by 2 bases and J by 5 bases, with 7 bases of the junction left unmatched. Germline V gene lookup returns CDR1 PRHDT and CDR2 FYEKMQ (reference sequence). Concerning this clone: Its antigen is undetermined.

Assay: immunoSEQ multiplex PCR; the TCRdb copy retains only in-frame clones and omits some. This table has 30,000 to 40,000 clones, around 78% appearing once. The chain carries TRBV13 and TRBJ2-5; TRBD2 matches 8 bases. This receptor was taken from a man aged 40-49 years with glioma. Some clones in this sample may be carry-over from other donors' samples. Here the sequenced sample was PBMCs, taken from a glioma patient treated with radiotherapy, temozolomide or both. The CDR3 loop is CASSLYSGDTETQYF. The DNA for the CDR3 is TGTGCCAGCAGCTTATATAGCGGGGATACGGAGACCCAGTACTTC.